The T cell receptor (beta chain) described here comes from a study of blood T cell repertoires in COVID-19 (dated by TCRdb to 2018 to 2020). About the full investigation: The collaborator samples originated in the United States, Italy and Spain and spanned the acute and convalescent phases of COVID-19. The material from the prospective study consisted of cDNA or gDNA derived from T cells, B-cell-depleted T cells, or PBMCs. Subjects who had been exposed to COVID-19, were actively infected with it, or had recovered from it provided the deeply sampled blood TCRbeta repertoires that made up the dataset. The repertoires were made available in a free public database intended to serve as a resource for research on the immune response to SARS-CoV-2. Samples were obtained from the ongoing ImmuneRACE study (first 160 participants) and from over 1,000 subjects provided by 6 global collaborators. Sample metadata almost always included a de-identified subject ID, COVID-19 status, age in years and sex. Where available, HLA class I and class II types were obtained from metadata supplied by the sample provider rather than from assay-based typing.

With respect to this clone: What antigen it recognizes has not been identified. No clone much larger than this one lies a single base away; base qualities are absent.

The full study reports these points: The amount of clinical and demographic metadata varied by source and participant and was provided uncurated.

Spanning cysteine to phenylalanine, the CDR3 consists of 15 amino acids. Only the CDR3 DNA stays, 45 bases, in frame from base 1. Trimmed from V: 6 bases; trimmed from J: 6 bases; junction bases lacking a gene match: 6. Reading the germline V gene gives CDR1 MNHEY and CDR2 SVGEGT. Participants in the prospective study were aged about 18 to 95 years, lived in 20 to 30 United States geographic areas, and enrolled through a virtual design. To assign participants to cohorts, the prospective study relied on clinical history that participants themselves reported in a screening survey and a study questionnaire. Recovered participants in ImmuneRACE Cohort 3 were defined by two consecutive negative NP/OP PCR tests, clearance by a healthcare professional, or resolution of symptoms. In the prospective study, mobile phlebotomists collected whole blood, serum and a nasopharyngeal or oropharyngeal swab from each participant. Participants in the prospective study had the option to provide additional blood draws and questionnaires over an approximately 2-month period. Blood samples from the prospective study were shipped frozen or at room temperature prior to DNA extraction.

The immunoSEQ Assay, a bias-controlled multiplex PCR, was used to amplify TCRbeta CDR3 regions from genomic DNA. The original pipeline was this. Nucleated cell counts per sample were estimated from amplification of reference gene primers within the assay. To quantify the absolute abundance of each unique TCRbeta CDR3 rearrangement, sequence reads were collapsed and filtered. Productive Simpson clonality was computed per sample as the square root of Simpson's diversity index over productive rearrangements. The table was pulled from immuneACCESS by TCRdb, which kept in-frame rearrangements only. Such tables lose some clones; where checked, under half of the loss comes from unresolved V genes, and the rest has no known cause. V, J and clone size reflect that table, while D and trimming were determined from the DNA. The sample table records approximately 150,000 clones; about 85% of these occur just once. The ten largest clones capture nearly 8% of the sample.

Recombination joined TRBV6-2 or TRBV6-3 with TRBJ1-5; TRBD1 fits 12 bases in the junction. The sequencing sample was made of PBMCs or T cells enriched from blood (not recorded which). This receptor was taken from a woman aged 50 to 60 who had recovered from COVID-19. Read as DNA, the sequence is TGTGCCAGCAGCTGGGGACAGGGGGCAGGTCAGCCCCAGCATTTT. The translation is CASSWGQGAGQPQHF.